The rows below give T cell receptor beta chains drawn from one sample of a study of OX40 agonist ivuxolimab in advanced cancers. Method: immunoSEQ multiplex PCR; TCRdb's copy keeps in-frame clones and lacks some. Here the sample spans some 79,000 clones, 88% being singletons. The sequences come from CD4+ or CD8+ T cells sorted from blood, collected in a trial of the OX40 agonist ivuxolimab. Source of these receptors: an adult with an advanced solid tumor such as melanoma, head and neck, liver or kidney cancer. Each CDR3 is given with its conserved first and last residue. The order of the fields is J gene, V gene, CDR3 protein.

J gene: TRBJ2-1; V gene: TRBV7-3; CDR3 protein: CASSIFQREGQPGHEQFF
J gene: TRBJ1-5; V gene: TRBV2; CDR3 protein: CASNFERNQPQHF
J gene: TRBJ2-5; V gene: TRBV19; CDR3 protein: CASSQRDYQETQYF
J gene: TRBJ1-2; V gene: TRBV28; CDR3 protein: CASSFRDYGYTF
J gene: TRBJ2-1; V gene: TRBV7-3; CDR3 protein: CASSPGSRRGDEQFF
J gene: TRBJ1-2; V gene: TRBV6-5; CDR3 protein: CASKQGLDNYGYTF
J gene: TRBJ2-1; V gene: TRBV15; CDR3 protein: CATSRDRAPSSYNEQFF
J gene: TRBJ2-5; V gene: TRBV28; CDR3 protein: CASSLQHRETQYF
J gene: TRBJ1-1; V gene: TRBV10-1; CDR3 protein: CASSEEGPTEAFF
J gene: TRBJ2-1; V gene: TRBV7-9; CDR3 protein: CASSLAIQGKQFF
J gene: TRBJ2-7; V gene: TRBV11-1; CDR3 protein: CASSPGTSGYEQYF
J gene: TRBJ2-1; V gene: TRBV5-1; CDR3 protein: CASSFGTSVNNEQFF
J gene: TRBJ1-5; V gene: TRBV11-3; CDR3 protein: CASSSGRYQPQHF
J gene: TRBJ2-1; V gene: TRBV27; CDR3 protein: CASAERTRNNEQFF
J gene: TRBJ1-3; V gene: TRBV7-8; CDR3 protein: CASSSDTRNTIYF
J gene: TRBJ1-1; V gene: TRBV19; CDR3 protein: CASSIDPGDTEAFF
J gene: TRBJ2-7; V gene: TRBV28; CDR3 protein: CASRGLAGSYEQYF
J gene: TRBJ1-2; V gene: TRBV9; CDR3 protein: CASSVGGWGYGYTF
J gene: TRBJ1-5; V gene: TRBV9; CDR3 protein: CASSVGPLSNQPQHF
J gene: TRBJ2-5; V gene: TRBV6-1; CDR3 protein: CASSEAQGYEETQYF
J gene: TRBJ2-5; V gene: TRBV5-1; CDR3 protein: CASSPGQGTIQETQYF
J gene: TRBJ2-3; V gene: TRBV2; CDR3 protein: CASSIDRDTAADTQYF
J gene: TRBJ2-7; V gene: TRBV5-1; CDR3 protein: CASSPYSGGAYEQYF
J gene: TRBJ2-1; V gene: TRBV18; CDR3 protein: CASSQDRGRYEQFF
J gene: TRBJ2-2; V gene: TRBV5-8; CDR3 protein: CASTIRRTGELFF
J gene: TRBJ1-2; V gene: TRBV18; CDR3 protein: CASSEGQTYGYTF